These 28 T cell receptor beta chains were all obtained from the same sample, sequenced in a study of cytomegalovirus exposure and HLA in healthy donors. Primers: 60 Vbeta forward and 13 Jbeta reverse. Generated by immunoSEQ multiplex PCR, the TCRdb table keeps only in-frame clones and is missing some. The sample shows fewer than 200,000 clones, around 82% of them seen only once. Input material: PBMCs. These receptors were taken from a man aged 35 to 55 in good health and CMV-seropositive.

The chain carries TRBV25-1 and TRBJ1-6; 8 positions match TRBD1. The length of the CDR3 is 14 residues. Germline lookup yields CDR1 MGHDK and CDR2 SYGVNS. The V segment lost 4 bases and the J segment 10 bases; nucleotides outside the gene matches: 6. The CDR3 DNA reads as TGTGCCAGCAGTGGATGGACAGGGAACTCACCCCTCCACTTT. Amino acids: CASSGWTGNSPLHF.

The chain links TRBV7-2 to TRBJ1-4; TRBD1 aligns across 9 bases. Germline CDR1 and CDR2: SGHTA and FQGNSA. The CDR3 is 16 residues long. V lost 5 bases to trimming and J lost 8 bases; unmatched junction nucleotides: 12. CDR3 DNA: TGTGCCAGCAGCCTAATACAGGGGGCGTCAGGGGAAAAACTGTTTTTT. This gives the protein CASSLIQGASGEKLFF.

The chain couples TRBV30 to TRBJ2-7, with a weak D call TRBD1 (6 bases). Germline CDR1 GTSNPN, CDR2 SVGIG (reference sequence). The CDR3 totals 12 residues. The V gene lost 1 base and the J gene lost 2 bases, with 6 bases spanning the gap. CDR3 DNA: TGTGCCTGGAGTGGGGGGCCCTACGAGCAGTACTTC. Protein product: CAWSGGPYEQYF. The full variable domain, its missing parts supplied by reference TRBV30 and TRBJ2-7, is SQTIHQWPATLVQPVGSPLSLECTVEGTSNPNLYWYRQAAGRGLQLLFYSVGIGQISSEVPQNLSASRPQDRQFILSSKKLLLSDSGFYLCAWSGGPYEQYFGPGTRLTVT.

The chain is built from TRBV5-6 and TRBJ2-1, with a weak D call TRBD2 (6 bases). V was shortened by 6 bases and J by 6 bases, with 13 bases between the two germline ends. Germline V lookup: CDR1 SGHDT, CDR2 YYEEEE. The CDR3 has 13 residues. CDR3 residues: CASIGSLGNEQFF. The CDR3, as DNA: TGTGCCAGCATCGGGAGTTTGGGCAATGAGCAGTTCTTC.

The V call is TRBV7-9, the J call TRBJ2-5; 10 nucleotides agree with TRBD1. CDR1 SEHNR and CDR2 FQNEAQ come from the germline V gene (reference sequence). The CDR3 has 16 amino acids. Trimming removed 0 bases from V and 5 bases from J; junction bases left unmatched: 6. The CDR3 DNA reads TGTGCCAGCAGCTTAGCGGGGGACAGGGGAGGGGAGACCCAGTACTTC. Translation: CASSLAGDRGGETQYF. Together with reference TRBV7-9 and TRBJ2-5, the CDR3 gives the full variable domain: DTGVSQNPRHKITKRGQNVTFRCDPISEHNRLYWYRQTLGQGPEFLTYFQNEAQLEKSRLLSDRFSAERPKGSFSTLEIQRTEQGDSAMYLCASSLAGDRGGETQYFGPGTRLLVL.

The chain couples TRBV9 to TRBJ1-2; D ambiguous. The V and J ends lost 0 bases and 6 bases respectively, with 9 bases between them. The CDR3 runs to 13 residues. From germline, CDR1 is SGDLS and CDR2 YYNGEE. CDR3 region: CASSVGQMDGYTF. The CDR3 nucleotides are TGTGCCAGCAGCGTAGGACAAATGGATGGCTACACCTTC.

The V and J genes are TRBV5-1 and TRBJ2-4, with D tentatively TRBD2 (7 bases). Germline V gene data show CDR1 as SGHRS and CDR2 as YFSETQ. The CDR3 contains 15 residues. The V end lost 4 bases, the J end lost 6 bases, and 17 bases lay between the germline ends. The CDR3 nucleotides read TGCGCCAGCAGCCCTGGAGGAGGGGGGGGAAACATTCAGTACTTC. Encoded protein: CASSPGGGGGNIQYF. The variable domain in full, with the rest retrieved from reference TRBV5-1 and TRBJ2-4, is KAGVTQTPRYLIKTRGQQVTLSCSPISGHRSVSWYQQTPGQGLQFLFEYFSETQRNKGNFPGRFSGRQFSNSRSEMNVSTLELGDSALYLCASSPGGGGGNIQYFGAGTRLSVL.

The CDR3 DNA reads TGTGCCAGCAGCTTAGGTACGGCAGATACGCAGTATTTT. It codes for CASSLGTADTQYF. The chain uses TRBV11-2 and TRBJ2-3; D is ambiguous. The CDR3 is made up of 13 amino acids. Germline CDR1 reads SGHAT; CDR2 reads FQNNGV. Trimming cost V 1 base and J 4 bases, with 6 bases left between them.

Concerning this clone itself: Other DNA sequences in this specimen translate into the identical CDR3. The J gene is TRBJ2-3, the V gene TRBV9; 11 nucleotides align to TRBD1. Unmatched junction bases numbered 8, after V lost 5 bases and J lost 6 bases. This CDR3 is 15 amino acids long. Germline assignment: CDR1 SGDLS and CDR2 YYNGEE. The CDR3 sequence is CASSLGTGGTDTQYF. The CDR3 DNA reads as TGTGCCAGCAGTTTGGGGACAGGGGGGACGGATACGCAGTATTTT.

The J gene is TRBJ1-3, the V gene TRBV6-1; TRBD1 agrees at 8 bases. The CDR3 extends over 15 amino acids. V gave up 6 bases and J gave up 7 bases; unmatched junction bases: 11. Germline V gives CDR1 MNHNS, CDR2 SASEGT. The CDR3 sequence is CASSRDRSNGNTIYF. In DNA, the CDR3 is TGTGCCAGCAGCCGGGACAGGTCAAACGGGAACACCATATATTTT.

The chain uses TRBV4-1 and TRBJ2-3; TRBD1 aligns across 7 bases. Germline values: CDR1 MGHRA, CDR2 YSYEKL. The CDR3 consists of 18 residues. V trimming: 0 bases; J trimming: 3 bases; junction bases outside the gene matches: 12. The CDR3 sequence is CASSQDPPTGDPTDTQYF. In DNA, the CDR3 is TGCGCCAGCAGCCAAGATCCTCCAACAGGGGACCCGACAGATACGCAGTATTTT.

The chain carries TRBV9 and TRBJ2-3, with 12 bases identical to TRBD2. Germline V gives CDR1 SGDLS, CDR2 YYNGEE. This CDR3 contains 20 residues. Unmatched junction bases numbered 22, after V lost 7 bases and J lost 4 bases. The CDR3 loop is CASGREGLAGLAGVADTQYF. As DNA, the CDR3 is TGTGCCAGCGGAAGGGAAGGACTAGCGGGATTGGCTGGGGTTGCAGATACGCAGTATTTT.

The chain links TRBV28 to TRBJ2-7; a possible D gene is TRBD1 (6 bases). V lost 8 bases, J lost 2 bases, and 13 bases lay in between. CDR3 length equals 13 residues. The germline V gene has CDR1 MDHEN and CDR2 SYDVKM. The CDR3 is CASASGQPYEQYF. CDR3 bases: TGTGCCAGCGCCTCCGGACAGCCCTACGAGCAGTACTTC.

V gene TRBV5-1 combines with J gene TRBJ1-5, with 10 nucleotides matching TRBD1. From germline, CDR1 is SGHRS and CDR2 YFSETQ. The CDR3 spans 15 residues. The junction had 7 bases not matched to a gene; V was cut back by 3 bases and J by 7 bases. CDR3: CASSSGTGEGQPQHF. CDR3 nucleotides: TGCGCCAGCAGCTCCGGGACAGGGGAAGGCCAGCCCCAGCATTTT.

The gene calls are TRBV5-1 and TRBJ2-1, with D unresolved. With 0 bases removed from V and 6 bases from J, the gap between germline ends came to 10 bases. Germline lookup yields CDR1 SGHRS and CDR2 YFSETQ. This CDR3 contains 14 residues. The CDR3 DNA reads TGCGCCAGCAGCTTGGCCCAGCGCGCCAATGAGCAGTTCTTC. Amino acid sequence: CASSLAQRANEQFF. The complete variable domain, with remaining parts taken from reference TRBV5-1 and TRBJ2-1, reads KAGVTQTPRYLIKTRGQQVTLSCSPISGHRSVSWYQQTPGQGLQFLFEYFSETQRNKGNFPGRFSGRQFSNSRSEMNVSTLELGDSALYLCASSLAQRANEQFFGPGTRLTVL.

V is TRBV6-5 and J is TRBJ2-5, with D perhaps matching TRBD1 (6 bases). V was clipped by 6 bases and J by 2 bases, with 13 bases between them. From germline, CDR1 is MNHEY and CDR2 SVGAGI. CDR3 length: 14 residues. The CDR3 coding sequence is TGTGCCAGCAGGCAACAGGGTCGACAAGAGACCCAGTACTTC. It is translated as CASRQQGRQETQYF.

This clone was counted a single time. The chain carries TRBV7-3 and TRBJ2-3, with TRBD2 as a possible D gene (6 bases). The CDR3 length is 17 residues. Deletions cut 2 bases from V and 5 bases from J, with 20 bases between. CDR1 SGHTA and CDR2 FQGTGA come from the germline V gene. CDR3 sequence reads: CASSLSSGQGGGDTQYF. In DNA, the CDR3 is TGTGCCAGCAGCTTATCCAGCGGGCAGGGAGGAGGAGATACGCAGTATTTT. Full variable domain (missing parts from reference TRBV7-3 and TRBJ2-3): GAGVSQTPSNKVTEKGKYVELRCDPISGHTALYWYRQSLGQGPEFLIYFQGTGAADDSGLPNDRFFAVRPEGSVSTLKIQRTERGDSAVYLCASSLSSGQGGGDTQYFGPGTRLTVL.

The chain couples TRBV12-5 to TRBJ2-2; D perhaps matches TRBD2 (6 bases). Per the germline V gene, CDR1 is LGHNT and CDR2 is FRNRAP. Trimming took off 1 base at V and 0 bases at J, with 12 bases between the two ends. This CDR3 has 17 amino acids. CDR3 DNA: TGTGCTAGTGGTTTGGCTCCTAGCGCCGCGAACACCGGGGAGCTGTTTTTT. It translates to CASGLAPSAANTGELFF. Full variable domain (outside the CDR3, taken from reference TRBV12-5 and TRBJ2-2): DARVTQTPRHKVTEMGQEVTMRCQPILGHNTVFWYRQTMMQGLELLAYFRNRAPLDDSGMPKDRFSAEMPDATLATLKIQPSEPRDSAVYFCASGLAPSAANTGELFFGEGSRLTVL.

V is TRBV28 and J is TRBJ2-7; 8 bases align to TRBD1. Germline V gene sequence: CDR1 MDHEN, CDR2 SYDVKM. V was clipped by 1 base and J by 3 bases; unmatched bases: 11. The CDR3 has 17 residues. This CDR3 is CASSLSSDRAINYEQYF. Here the CDR3 DNA reads TGTGCCAGCAGTTTATCCTCGGACAGGGCGATTAACTACGAGCAGTACTTC.

V is TRBV9 and J is TRBJ2-2, with D unresolved. Per the germline V gene, CDR1 is SGDLS and CDR2 is YYNGEE. This CDR3 region has 14 residues. Trimming removed 0 bases from V and 4 bases from J, with 7 bases in between. The CDR3 here is CASSVETFTGELFF. CDR3 bases: TGTGCCAGCAGCGTAGAAACTTTCACCGGGGAGCTGTTTTTT. The full variable domain, its missing parts supplied by reference TRBV9 and TRBJ2-2, is DSGVTQTPKHLITATGQRVTLRCSPRSGDLSVYWYQQSLDQGLQFLIQYYNGEERAKGNILERFSAQQFPDLHSELNLSSLELGDSALYFCASSVETFTGELFFGEGSRLTVL.

The CDR3 spells CASSPTGELFF. CDR3 sequence (DNA): TGCGCCAGCAGCCCAACCGGGGAGCTGTTTTTT. V gene TRBV10-2 combines with J gene TRBJ2-2; no clear D. In germline, CDR1 is WSHSY, CDR2 SAAADI. The CDR3 covers 11 residues. Deletions cut 6 bases from V and 5 bases from J, with 4 bases between.

V usage is TRBV30 and J usage is TRBJ2-1; possible D gene TRBD2, 5 bases. The CDR3 spans 12 residues. Germline values: CDR1 GTSNPN, CDR2 SVGIG (reference sequence). V lost 3 bases to trimming and J lost 2 bases, with 5 bases between them. CDR3 residues: CAWRAAYNEQFF. CDR3 DNA: TGTGCCTGGAGAGCGGCCTACAATGAGCAGTTCTTC.

This clone was detected once. The chain couples TRBV29-1 to TRBJ2-5; possible D gene TRBD1, 5 bases. Trimming pared 7 bases from V and 5 bases from J, leaving 11 bases between. CDR1 and CDR2 from the germline V gene are SQVTM and ANQGSEA. The CDR3 is 11 residues long. The CDR3 protein is CSGRVGETQYF. In DNA form, the CDR3 reads TGCAGCGGCAGGGTTGGGGAGACCCAGTACTTC.

The chain recombines TRBV5-1 with TRBJ2-1, with a weak D call TRBD1 (6 bases). This CDR3 comprises 14 residues. Germline V gene data show CDR1 as SGHRS and CDR2 as YFSETQ. V lost 4 bases, J lost 7 bases, and 15 bases lay in between. CDR3 bases: TGCGCCAGCAGCGCGCTAGACAGGTCGAATGAGCAGTTCTTC. Protein: CASSALDRSNEQFF.

This clone turned up a few times. The J gene is TRBJ2-7, the V gene TRBV28, with D tentatively TRBD1 (6 bases). CDR1 is MDHEN, CDR2 SYDVKM, per germline. Trimming took off 5 bases at V and 2 bases at J, with 13 bases between the two ends. The CDR3 has 14 residues. The CDR3, as DNA: TGTGCCAGCAGTCAGTGGGGACACCCCTACGAGCAGTACTTC. This translates into CASSQWGHPYEQYF.

This clone was counted a few times. The rearrangement uses TRBV19 and TRBJ2-7; TRBD1 matches at 11 bases. The V gene end was trimmed by 5 bases and the J gene end by 4 bases; junction bases not matched to a gene: 13. This CDR3 region has 17 residues. CDR1 and CDR2 from the germline V gene are LNHDA and SQIVND (reference sequence). The DNA of the CDR3 is TGTGCCAGTAGTCCCGGAAGGACAGGGGGCGCCCGGTACGAGCAGTACTTC. Its protein is CASSPGRTGGARYEQYF.

J is TRBJ2-1 and V is TRBV27, with D maybe TRBD2 (7 bases). CDR1 is MNHEY and CDR2 is SMNVEV in the germline V gene (reference sequence). The CDR3 covers 15 residues. V gave up 5 bases and J gave up 2 bases, with 13 bases separating them. CDR3 in amino acids: CASSPRGATYNEQFF. The CDR3 DNA follows: TGTGCCAGCAGTCCCCGGGGGGCTACCTACAATGAGCAGTTCTTC.

This chain connects TRBV7-8 to TRBJ2-7, with D maybe TRBD1 (6 bases). Trimming pared 3 bases from V and 2 bases from J, leaving 8 bases between. Germline V gene data show CDR1 as SGHVS and CDR2 as FQNEAQ. This CDR3 has 13 amino acids. The CDR3 nucleotides read TGTGCCAGCAGCTTTGGACAGACCTACGAGCAGTACTTC. Amino acids: CASSFGQTYEQYF.